The TCR beta chain under discussion was sequenced for a study of blood T cell repertoires in COVID-19. Study at large: Acute-phase and convalescent COVID-19 samples originated in the United States, Italy and Spain.

The repertoire was sequenced with immunoSEQ multiplex PCR; TCRdb's copy has only in-frame clones and lacks some. The table lists about 160,000 clones, 82% of them singletons. Trimming took off 2 bases at V and 7 bases at J, with 12 bases between the two ends. Germline V gene data show CDR1 as LGHDT and CDR2 as YNNKEL (reference sequence). This CDR3 contains 15 residues. The sequence came from a woman in her thirties or forties with COVID-19, enrolled during active disease. The sample taken for sequencing was peripheral blood. This rearrangement joins TRBV3-1 (or the pseudogene TRBV3-2) to TRBJ1-6, with D perhaps matching TRBD1 (6 bases). This chain's CDR3 is CASSQRGGPNSPLHF. As DNA, the CDR3 is TGTGCCAGCAGCCAACGTGGGGGCCCAAATTCACCCCTCCACTTT.